Given below is one T cell receptor gamma chain in context. The DNA is left out, because the CDR3 cannot be placed on it with certainty; the CDR3 is given as TCRdb lists it. This entry is derived from a study of gamma-delta chains in newborns, infants, children. On the study more broadly: Innate gammadelta T cells reportedly expand polyclonally right after birth, driven by microbial exposure, per the title.

The CDR3 region is 27 residues in length, termini included. Germline CDR1 and CDR2: GITISATS and ISYDGTV (reference sequence). TCRdb reanalyzed the reads using CATT. The sample shows 120 or so gamma-chain clones, approximately 93% of them seen only once. This TCR was sampled from a child who received the measles vaccine. This table probably holds off-target reads from a library built for another chain. A V gene of TRGV9 was called, but no J gene was assigned. Source material: blood. The CDR3 protein is CACDTPTGGASSWDTRQMIFGTGIKLF.